The 2 T cell receptor beta chains listed next were all sequenced from one sample in a study of blood T cell repertoires in COVID-19. Assay: immunoSEQ multiplex PCR; the TCRdb copy retains only in-frame clones and omits some. The table includes about 150,000 clones, approximately 82% detected once. Material: peripheral blood. The receptors derive from a woman between 45 and 60 years old in a cohort sampled during active or convalescent COVID-19.

V usage is TRBV5-1 and J usage is TRBJ2-1, with 8 bases that match TRBD2. The CDR3 is 16 residues long. V shed 2 bases, J shed 5 bases, and the junction held 9 bases outside the gene matches. Germline V gene lookup returns CDR1 SGHRS and CDR2 YFSETQ. CDR3 loop: CASSLRTSGLDNEQFF. CDR3 nucleotide sequence: TGCGCCAGCAGCTTACGAACCTCGGGACTAGACAATGAGCAGTTCTTC.

The chain couples TRBV11-2 to TRBJ2-1; the match to TRBD2 covers 8 bases. From germline, CDR1 is SGHAT and CDR2 FQNNGV. V was clipped by 5 bases and J by 0 bases; unmatched bases: 0. This CDR3 region has 14 residues. The CDR3 spells CASSSGSSYNEQFF. In nucleotides, the CDR3 is TGTGCCAGCAGCAGCGGGAGCTCCTACAATGAGCAGTTCTTC.